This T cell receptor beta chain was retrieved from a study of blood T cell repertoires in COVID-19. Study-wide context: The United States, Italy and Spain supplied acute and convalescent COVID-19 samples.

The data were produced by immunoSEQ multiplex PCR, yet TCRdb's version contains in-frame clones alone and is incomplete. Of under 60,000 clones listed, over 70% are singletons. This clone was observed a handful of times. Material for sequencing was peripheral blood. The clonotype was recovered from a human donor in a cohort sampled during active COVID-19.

CDR3 sequence reads: CASDRGRLNSPLHF. The DNA of the CDR3 is TGTGCCAGTGACAGGGGGCGCCTTAATTCACCCCTCCACTTT. This rearrangement joins TRBV6-5 to TRBJ1-6; 10 bases fit TRBD1. The CDR3 runs to 14 residues. From germline, CDR1 is MNHEY and CDR2 SVGAGI. V was pared by 9 bases and J by 6 bases, with 5 bases of the junction left unmatched.